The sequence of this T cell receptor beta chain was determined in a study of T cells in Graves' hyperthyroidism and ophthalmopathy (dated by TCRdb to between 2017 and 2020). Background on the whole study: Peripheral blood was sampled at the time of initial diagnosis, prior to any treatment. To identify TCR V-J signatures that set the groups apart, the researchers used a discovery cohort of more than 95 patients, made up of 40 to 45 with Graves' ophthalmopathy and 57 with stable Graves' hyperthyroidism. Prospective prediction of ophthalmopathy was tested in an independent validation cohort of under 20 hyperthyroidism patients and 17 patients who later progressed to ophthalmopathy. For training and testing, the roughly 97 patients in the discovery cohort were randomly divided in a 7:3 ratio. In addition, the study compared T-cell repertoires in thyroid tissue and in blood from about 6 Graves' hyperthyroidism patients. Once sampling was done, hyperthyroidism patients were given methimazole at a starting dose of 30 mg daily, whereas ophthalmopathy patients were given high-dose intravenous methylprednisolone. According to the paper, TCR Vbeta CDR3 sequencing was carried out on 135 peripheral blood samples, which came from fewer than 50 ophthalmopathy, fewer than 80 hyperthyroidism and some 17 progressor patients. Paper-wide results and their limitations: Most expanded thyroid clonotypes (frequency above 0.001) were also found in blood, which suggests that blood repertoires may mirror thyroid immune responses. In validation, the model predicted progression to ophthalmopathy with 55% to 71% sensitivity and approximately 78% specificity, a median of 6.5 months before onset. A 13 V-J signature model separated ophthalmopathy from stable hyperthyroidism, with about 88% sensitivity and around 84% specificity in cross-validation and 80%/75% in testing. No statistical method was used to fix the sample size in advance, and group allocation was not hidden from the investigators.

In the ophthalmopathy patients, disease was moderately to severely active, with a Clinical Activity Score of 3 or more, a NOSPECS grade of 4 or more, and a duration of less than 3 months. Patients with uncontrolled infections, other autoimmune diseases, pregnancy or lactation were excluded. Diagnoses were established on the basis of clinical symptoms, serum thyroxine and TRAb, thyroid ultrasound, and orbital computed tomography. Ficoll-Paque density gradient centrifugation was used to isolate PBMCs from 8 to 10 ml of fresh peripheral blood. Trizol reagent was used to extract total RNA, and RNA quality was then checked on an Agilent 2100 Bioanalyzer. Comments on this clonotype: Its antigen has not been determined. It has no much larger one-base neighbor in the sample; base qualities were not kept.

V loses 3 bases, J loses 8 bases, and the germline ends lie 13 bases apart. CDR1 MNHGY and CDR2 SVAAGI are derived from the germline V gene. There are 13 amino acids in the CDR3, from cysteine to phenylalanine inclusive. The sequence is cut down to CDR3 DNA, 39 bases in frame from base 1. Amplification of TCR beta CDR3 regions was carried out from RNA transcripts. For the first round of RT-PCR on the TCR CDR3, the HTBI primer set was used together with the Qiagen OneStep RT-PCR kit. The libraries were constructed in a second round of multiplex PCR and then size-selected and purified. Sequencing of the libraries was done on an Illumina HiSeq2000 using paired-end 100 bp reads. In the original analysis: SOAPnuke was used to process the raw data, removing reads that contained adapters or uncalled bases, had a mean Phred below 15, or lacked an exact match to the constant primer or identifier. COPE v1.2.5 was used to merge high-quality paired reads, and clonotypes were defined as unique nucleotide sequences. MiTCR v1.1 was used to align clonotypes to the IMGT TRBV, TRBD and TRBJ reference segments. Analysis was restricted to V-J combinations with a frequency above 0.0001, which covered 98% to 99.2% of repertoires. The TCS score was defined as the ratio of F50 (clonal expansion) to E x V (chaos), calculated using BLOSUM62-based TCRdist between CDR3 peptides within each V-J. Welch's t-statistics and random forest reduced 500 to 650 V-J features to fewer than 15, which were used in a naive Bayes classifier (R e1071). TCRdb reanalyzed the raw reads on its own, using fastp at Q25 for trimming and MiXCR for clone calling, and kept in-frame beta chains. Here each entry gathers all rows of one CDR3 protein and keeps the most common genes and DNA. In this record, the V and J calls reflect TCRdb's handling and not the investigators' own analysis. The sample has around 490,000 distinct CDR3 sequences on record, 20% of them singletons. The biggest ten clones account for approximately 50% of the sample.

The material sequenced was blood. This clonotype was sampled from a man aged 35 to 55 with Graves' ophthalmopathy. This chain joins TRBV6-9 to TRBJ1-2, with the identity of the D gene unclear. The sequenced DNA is TGTGCCAGCAGTTACCAGGCAGGCAACGGCTACACCTTC. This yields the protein CASSYQAGNGYTF.